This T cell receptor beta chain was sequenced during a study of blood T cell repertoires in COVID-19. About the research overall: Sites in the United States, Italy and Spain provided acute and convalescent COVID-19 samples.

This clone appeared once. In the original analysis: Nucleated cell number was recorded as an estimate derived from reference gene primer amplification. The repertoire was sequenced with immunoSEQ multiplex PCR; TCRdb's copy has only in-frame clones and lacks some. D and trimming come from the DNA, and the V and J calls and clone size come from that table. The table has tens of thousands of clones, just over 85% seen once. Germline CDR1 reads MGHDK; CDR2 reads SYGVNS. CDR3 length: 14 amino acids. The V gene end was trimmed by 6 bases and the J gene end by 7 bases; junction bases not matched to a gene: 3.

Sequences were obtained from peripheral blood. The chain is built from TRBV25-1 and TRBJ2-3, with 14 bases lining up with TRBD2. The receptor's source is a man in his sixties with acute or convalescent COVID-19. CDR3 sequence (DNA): TGTGCCAGCAGCCGGACTAGCGGGAGGCATACGCAGTATTTT. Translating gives CASSRTSGRHTQYF.